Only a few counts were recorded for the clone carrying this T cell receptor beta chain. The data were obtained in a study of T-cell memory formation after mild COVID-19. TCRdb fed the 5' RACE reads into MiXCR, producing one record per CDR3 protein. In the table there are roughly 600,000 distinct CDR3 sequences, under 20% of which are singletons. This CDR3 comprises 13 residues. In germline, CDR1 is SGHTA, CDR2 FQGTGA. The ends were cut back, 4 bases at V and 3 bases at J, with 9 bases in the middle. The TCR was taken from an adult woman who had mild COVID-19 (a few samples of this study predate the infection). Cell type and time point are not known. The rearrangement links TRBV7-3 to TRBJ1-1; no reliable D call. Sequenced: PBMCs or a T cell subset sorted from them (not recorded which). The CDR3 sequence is CASSSGVYTEAFF. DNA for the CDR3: TGTGCCAGCAGCTCCGGGGTTTACACTGAAGCTTTCTTT.